These 10 T cell receptor beta chains originate from one sample sequenced in a study of T cells after yellow fever vaccination. TCRdb re-analysed the 5' RACE reads in MiXCR, keeping a single row per CDR3 protein. The sample consists of over 110,000 distinct CDR3 sequences, more than 6% of them appearing once. The sample was CD4+ T cells sorted from PBMCs, taken 5 days after the yellow fever booster vaccination. The origin of the receptors is a man in his thirties or forties who received the YFV17D yellow fever vaccine.

This clonotype was seen ten or more times. The chain employs TRBV21-1 and TRBJ2-5. TRBV21-1 corresponds to a pseudogene. The CDR3 is 13 amino acids. CDR3 protein: CASSIKRWETQYF. The DNA of the CDR3 is TGTGCCAGCAGCATAAAACGTTGGGAGACCCAGTACTTC.

This clonotype was recorded many times. The chain is built from TRBV9 and TRBJ2-3; no definite D call. This CDR3 region has 15 residues. V was shortened by 0 bases and J by 1 base, with 9 bases between the two germline ends. CDR1 and CDR2 from the germline V gene are SGDLS and YYNGEE. The CDR3 here is CASSVAGWGTDTQYF. CDR3 bases: TGTGCCAGCAGCGTAGCCGGGTGGGGCACAGATACGCAGTATTTT.

This clonotype turned up a few times. This chain links TRBV7-2 with TRBJ2-4, with 8 positions matching TRBD1. The germline V gene encodes CDR1 SGHTA and CDR2 FQGNSA. J was trimmed by 2 bases and V by 5 bases; bases with no gene match: 8. This CDR3 is 16 amino acids long. This CDR3 is CASSAHRQGTKNIQYF. Here the CDR3 DNA reads TGTGCCAGCAGCGCCCATAGACAGGGGACCAAAAACATTCAGTACTTC.

This clonotype was observed many times. The gene calls are TRBV18 and TRBJ1-2; D uncertain. The V end was cut by 3 bases, the J end by 3 bases, with 8 bases between. CDR3 length: 13 amino acids. The germline CDR1 and CDR2 sequences are KGHSH and LQKENI. For the CDR3, the DNA is TGTGCCAGCTCACCTCACAAAGACTATGGCTACACCTTC. Protein sequence: CASSPHKDYGYTF.

This sequence joins TRBV18 and TRBJ2-1; D is undetermined. Germline V gives CDR1 KGHSH, CDR2 LQKENI. Trimming pared 5 bases from V and 10 bases from J, leaving 18 bases between. CDR3 length: 14 residues. The CDR3 region has the DNA TGTGCCAGCTCAGAAAATAATCCCCAAGGGGAGCAGTTCTTC. The encoded protein is CASSENNPQGEQFF.

In its sample, this clonotype was seen many times. This chain links TRBV29-1 with TRBJ2-6; D not certain. Germline CDR1 is SQVTM and CDR2 is ANQGSEA. The CDR3 length is 13 residues. Trimming removed 3 bases from V and 0 bases from J, with 3 bases in between. The CDR3 sequence is CSVEGSGANVLTF. The CDR3, as DNA: TGCAGCGTTGAGGGCTCTGGGGCCAACGTCCTGACTTTC.

This clonotype was counted only a few times. This sequence joins TRBV29-1 and TRBJ2-1; TRBD2 aligns across 10 bases. The CDR3 covers 15 residues. V was pared by 4 bases and J by 6 bases, with 9 bases of the junction left unmatched. Germline-derived CDR1 and CDR2 are SQVTM and ANQGSEA. CDR3 sequence reads: CSVGQLAGAGNEQFF. The CDR3 bases are TGCAGCGTTGGACAGCTAGCGGGAGCAGGCAATGAGCAGTTCTTC.

This clonotype was seen a few times. The V call is TRBV10-3, the J call TRBJ2-5; 10 nucleotides agree with TRBD2. The CDR3 consists of 15 residues. Trimming removed 8 bases from V and 5 bases from J; junction bases left unmatched: 11. Per germline, CDR1 ENHRY and CDR2 SYGVKD. In DNA, the CDR3 is TGTGCCATCGGCACTAGGAGCGGGAGGGTCGAGACCCAGTACTTC. It is translated as CAIGTRSGRVETQYF.

The chain uses TRBV9 and TRBJ2-2; D ambiguous. CDR1 and CDR2 (germline): SGDLS, YYNGEE. CDR3 length: 12 amino acids. The germline V and J ends were trimmed by 2 bases and 6 bases, with 5 bases remaining between them. The CDR3, as DNA: TGTGCCAGCAGCGTTATGGCCGGGGAGCTGTTTTTT. Amino acid sequence: CASSVMAGELFF. The variable domain in full, completed from reference TRBV9 and TRBJ2-2, reads DSGVTQTPKHLITATGQRVTLRCSPRSGDLSVYWYQQSLDQGLQFLIQYYNGEERAKGNILERFSAQQFPDLHSELNLSSLELGDSALYFCASSVMAGELFFGEGSRLTVL.

This clonotype was observed a handful of times. The V gene is TRBV19, the J gene TRBJ1-1; D gene uncertain. V lost 6 bases and J 5 bases, leaving 10 bases between the germline ends. Per germline, CDR1 LNHDA and CDR2 SQIVND (reference sequence). The CDR3 runs to 12 residues. The CDR3 loop reads CASRREWTEAFF. The CDR3 DNA sequence: TGTGCCAGTAGGAGGGAGTGGACTGAAGCTTTCTTT.